This TCR beta chain was found in a study of healthy donors' naive CD4 and CD8 T cells (dated by TCRdb to the mid-2010s). Regarding the research as a whole: Donors were selected to cover three age groups (20-25, 40-50 and 60-70 years, 6 or 7 each), with a mean age of 44, and half of the donors were female. For TCR alpha, a new primer set covering all functional IMGT alpha gene variants was designed, and the rest of the protocol matched the beta-chain workflow. The study sequenced rearranged TCR alpha and beta chains from naive CD4+ and CD8+ T cells to test how TCR variation relates to lineage commitment. Peripheral blood mononuclear cells were collected from roughly 17 healthy, unrelated individuals. The donors were HLA-typed by sequencing at HLA-A, -B, -C, -DRB1, -DQB1 and -DPB1, using the SBTexcellerator protocol, an ABI3130xl analyzer and SBTengine software.

Cells with a CD4+CD8-CD45RO-CD45RA+ profile were isolated by FACS and defined as naive CD4+ T cells, and those with a CD8+CD4-CD45RA+CD27bright profile were defined as naive CD8+ T cells. The antibodies used for sorting targeted CD4 (RPA-T4), CD8 (SK1), CD27 (O323), CD45RA (HI100) and CD45RO (UCHL1). On this clonotype: There is no known antigen for this receptor. The record has no base qualities; no much larger clone is one base away.

The germline V gene (reference sequence) sets CDR1 to SEHNR and CDR2 to FQNEAQ. The CDR3 goes from the cysteine to the phenylalanine over 16 residues. CDR3 DNA only is kept here, 48 bases in frame from base 1. Germline trimming amounts to 5 bases on V and 5 bases on J, with 12 as the count of junction bases outside the gene matches. General conclusions and limits of the study: About 14% of the variance in CD4/CD8 propensity appeared to be explained jointly by V genes, J genes and CDR3 charge, in a largely additive manner. Possible repertoire bias from homeostatic proliferation of naive T cells was not directly addressed. Most V and J gene segments were reportedly biased between naive CD4+ and CD8+ cells, consistently across donors and independent of HLA genotype. Because alpha and beta chains were sequenced in bulk and could not be paired, the effects of the two chains in combination were not assessed. In both chains, CD4+ lineage was linked to a positively charged CDR3, whereas CD8+ lineage was linked to a negatively charged CDR3.

TCRdb lists the instrument as 454 GS FLX Titanium. TCR libraries were built from 450 to 600 ng of total RNA with a previously published linear amplification protocol. Sequencing was carried out on the Roche/454 Genome Sequencer using Titanium chemistry. Per the original workflow: A total of 65,000 to 100,000 rearranged TCR alpha transcripts were sequenced from 5 of the healthy donors. Duplicate transcripts were removed, and each unique TCR clonotype was defined by its CDR3 junction following IMGT nomenclature. Using logistic regression in R 2.13.0, the researchers modeled CD4 versus CD8 status as a function of V and J genes, with an adjustment for donor effects and a Bonferroni correction for multiple testing. Using fastp trimming at Q25 and MiXCR clonotype assembly, TCRdb reanalyzed the public sequencing data and kept in-frame beta chains. Entries that share a CDR3 protein sequence are merged under the most common genes and DNA. The V and J calls reflect TCRdb's pipeline rather than the authors' work. The sample yields approximately 180,000 distinct CDR3 sequences; 65% to 75% were counted once. In total, the top ten clones hold roughly 2.4% of the sample.

Recombination joined TRBV7-9 with TRBJ2-3; TRBD2 agrees with 8 junctional bases. Material: naive CD4+ and CD8+ T cells sorted from blood, pooled from several donors. The cell subset or site label of this sample denotes: FACS-sorted naive CD4+ (CD45RO-CD45RA+) and naive CD8+ (CD45RA+CD27bright) T cells. This clonotype was obtained from a pool of human donors in good health; the sample pools cells from several healthy donors. For the CDR3, the sequence is CASSVRASGPQDTQYF. The nucleotides are TGTGCCAGCAGCGTGCGGGCTAGCGGGCCTCAAGATACGCAGTATTTT.